This T cell receptor beta chain was recovered during a study of vaccination and CD4 T cells after COVID-19. An Oncomine TCR Beta short-read assay was used to sequence the DNA from cultured CD4+ T cells. Genomic DNA from cultured CD4+ T cells was extracted. Using its own MiXCR run on the PCR reads, TCRdb lists one record per CDR3 protein. The repertoire holds about 11,000 distinct CDR3 sequences, with around 28% as singletons. The CDR3 is 12 residues long. Germline CDR1 DFQATT, CDR2 SNEGSKA (reference sequence). Trimming left V 1 base short and J 3 bases short, with 7 bases between. Treatment of the sample: approximately nine-day PBMC culture with coronavirus spike peptide pools or control peptides (ViraFEST assay). Samples of CD4+ T cells were obtained from the unexposed donor before the COVID-19 pandemic (2011-2018). Remarks on this clonotype: Antigen: not known.

Sequences were obtained from CD4+ T cells from blood, cultured in vitro. This clonotype was obtained from a human donor in good health. V usage is TRBV20-1 and J usage is TRBJ2-7; D remains ambiguous. The CDR3 loop is CSARAPGYEQYF. CDR3 DNA sequence: TGCAGTGCTAGAGCCCCGGGCTACGAGCAGTACTTC.